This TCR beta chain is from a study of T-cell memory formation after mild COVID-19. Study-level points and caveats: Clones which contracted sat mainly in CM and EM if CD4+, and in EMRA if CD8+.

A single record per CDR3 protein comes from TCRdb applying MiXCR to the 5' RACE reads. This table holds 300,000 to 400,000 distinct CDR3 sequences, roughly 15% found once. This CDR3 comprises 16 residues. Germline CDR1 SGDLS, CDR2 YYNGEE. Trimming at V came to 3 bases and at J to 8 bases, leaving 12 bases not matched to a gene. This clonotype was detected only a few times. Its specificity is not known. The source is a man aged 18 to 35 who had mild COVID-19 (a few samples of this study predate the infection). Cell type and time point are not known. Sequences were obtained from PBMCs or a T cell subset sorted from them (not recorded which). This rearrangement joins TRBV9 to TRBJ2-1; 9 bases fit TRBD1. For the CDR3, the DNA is TGTGCCAGCAGCGACGGAGACAGGGGGGGTTATTATGAGCAGTTCTTC. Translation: CASSDGDRGGYYEQFF.